Presented here are 8 T cell receptor beta chains from one specimen sequenced in a study of OX40 agonist ivuxolimab in advanced cancers. Libraries came from the immunoSEQ multiplex PCR assay. This immuneACCESS table, as held by TCRdb, lists in-frame sequences with V and J called but not all clones. Of the missing ones, under half trace to an unresolved V gene in checked studies; the others have no known cause. The sample contains tens of thousands of clones, roughly 91% of them found a single time. Over 0.25% of the sample lies in the top ten. This specimen was CD4+ or CD8+ T cells sorted from blood, taken in a trial of the OX40 agonist ivuxolimab. Receptors were obtained from an adult with an advanced solid tumor such as melanoma, head and neck, liver or kidney cancer.

The chain combines TRBV18 with TRBJ2-1; TRBD2 matches 7 bases. V shed 1 base and J 7 bases; nucleotides not matched to a gene: 7. From germline, CDR1 is KGHSH and CDR2 LQKENI. This CDR3 comprises 15 residues. CDR3 DNA: TGTGCCAGCTCACCACGGGGGACTATTGGAAATGAGCAGTTCTTC. This translates into CASSPRGTIGNEQFF.

The V gene is TRBV11-1, the J gene TRBJ2-7; D might be TRBD1 (5 bases). The V end lost 3 bases, the J end lost 3 bases, and 15 bases lay between the germline ends. Germline loops: CDR1 SGHAT, CDR2 FQDESV (reference sequence). This CDR3 is 15 amino acids long. This chain's CDR3 is CASSFSTAGNYEQYV. The CDR3 bases are TGTGCCAGCAGCTTCTCCACCGCAGGGAACTACGAGCAGTACGTC.

This clone was seen a few times. The rearrangement uses TRBV18 and TRBJ2-1; D possibly corresponds to TRBD1 (5 bases). CDR1 KGHSH and CDR2 LQKENI come from the germline V gene. The CDR3 spans 13 residues. V was clipped by 8 bases and J by 8 bases, with 16 bases between them. CDR3 nucleotide sequence: TGTGCCAGCGCCCAGGGTCCCCTCGATGAGCAGTTCTTC. The encoded protein is CASAQGPLDEQFF.

This clone was detected only once. The rearrangement uses TRBV6-6 and TRBJ1-2; D is undetermined. V was trimmed by 2 bases and J by 1 base, leaving 5 bases between them. From germline, CDR1 is MNHNY and CDR2 SVGAGI (reference sequence). The CDR3 consists of 13 residues. CDR3 DNA: TGTGCCAGCAGTTACCTCAATAACTATGGCTACACCTTC. Its translation: CASSYLNNYGYTF.

The chain couples TRBV5-1 to TRBJ1-6; no reliable D call. Germline CDR1 SGHRS, CDR2 YFSETQ. V was clipped by 4 bases and J by 8 bases, with 7 bases between them. The CDR3 has 12 residues. The CDR3 protein is CASSNLDSPLHF. CDR3 nucleotide sequence: TGCGCCAGCAGCAACTTAGATTCACCCCTCCACTTT.

The V call is TRBV27, the J call TRBJ2-2; unclear D gene. Between the trimmed V and J ends, which lost 1 base and 4 bases, there was a span of 4 bases. CDR1 MNHEY and CDR2 SMNVEV come from the germline V gene (reference sequence). This CDR3 contains 13 residues. CDR3 sequence reads: CASSLYPTGELFF. CDR3 DNA sequence: TGTGCCAGCAGTTTATATCCCACCGGGGAGCTGTTTTTT.

The CDR3 region is CASSADRENGYTF. CDR3 nucleotides: TGTGCCAGCAGTGCTGACAGGGAAAATGGCTACACCTTC. This chain joins TRBV2 and TRBJ1-2; 7 nucleotides agree with TRBD1. V shed 4 bases, J shed 6 bases, and the junction held 5 bases outside the gene matches. Germline V lookup: CDR1 SNHLY, CDR2 FYNNEI. The CDR3 is made up of 13 amino acids.

J is TRBJ1-3 and V is TRBV14; no clear D. V was cut by 0 bases and J by 0 bases, with 9 bases left in between. The CDR3 covers 16 residues. The germline gives CDR1 SGHDN, CDR2 FVKESK. The CDR3 DNA sequence: TGTGCCAGCAGCCAAGATAGGGCCAGCTCTGGAAACACCATATATTTT. Amino acids: CASSQDRASSGNTIYF.